Sequencing of this T cell receptor (beta chain) was carried out in a study of beta chain features in type 1 diabetes. The study's findings and limits: The study found moderately but significantly shorter TCRB CDR3s in all four CD4+ subsets of Type 1 diabetes patients.

Germline lookup yields CDR1 SGHDN and CDR2 FVKESK. The CDR3 is made up of 18 amino acids. J was trimmed by 9 bases and V by 3 bases; bases with no gene match: 12. This clone was counted only a few times. Its antigen is as yet unknown. Reverse transcribing all isolated RNA meant expressed TCRB transcripts were sequenced. Profiling relied on immunoSEQ multiplex PCR, and the TCRdb table lists in-frame clones only, not all of them. Among 500,000 to 650,000 clones listed, around 12% were seen once. This rearrangement joins TRBV14 to TRBJ2-1, with 15 bases aligning to TRBD2. The source material was naive CD4+ T cells from blood. This sequence originates from a man aged 30-40 years with type 1 diabetes. The CDR3 here is CASSHPGLAGGRFSEQFF. In DNA form, the CDR3 reads TGTGCCAGCAGCCACCCCGGACTAGCGGGGGGGCGATTTAGTGAGCAGTTCTTC.